This T cell receptor beta chain was sequenced during a study of blood T cell repertoires in COVID-19. Background on the study: COVID-19 samples collected from the United States, Italy and Spain covered acute and convalescent phases. Sample material is recorded as cDNA or gDNA derived from T cells, B-cell-depleted T cells, or PBMCs.

Study processing details: The assay estimated nucleated cells by amplifying reference gene primers. Here immunoSEQ multiplex PCR was the method, and the copy in TCRdb shows in-frame clones only, minus some. The V and J calls and the clone size are those of that table, but D and trimming were determined from the DNA. The sample yields tens of thousands of clones, over 75% seen once. Germline V CDR1 and CDR2: SGHVS, FQNEAQ. This CDR3 spans 14 amino acids. Trimming took 7 bases from V and 5 from J; bases not matched to a gene: 7. Specimen: peripheral blood. The TCR originated in a human donor in a cohort sampled during active COVID-19. The chain has TRBV7-8 and TRBJ1-4; TRBD1 matches at 7 bases. The DNA of the CDR3 is TGTGCCAGCAAAGGAGGCAGGGGGAATGAAAAACTGTTTTTT. It specifies CASKGGRGNEKLFF.